These 20 T cell receptor beta chains originate from one sample sequenced in a study of cytomegalovirus exposure and HLA in healthy donors. The method was immunoSEQ multiplex PCR; TCRdb's version includes in-frame clones alone and lacks a portion of them. The profile shows some 84,000 clones, roughly 90% of them singletons. Sequencing was carried out using PBMCs. These receptors were collected from a man aged 25 to 45 in good health and CMV-seronegative.

The chain employs TRBV5-1 and TRBJ1-1, with D unresolved. The CDR3 runs to 14 residues. From germline, CDR1 is SGHRS and CDR2 YFSETQ. V was clipped by 2 bases and J by 4 bases, with 12 bases between them. The CDR3 region has the DNA TGCGCCAGCAGCTTCGGGGATTCGATCACTGAAGCTTTCTTT. Protein product: CASSFGDSITEAFF.

The V call is TRBV6-1, the J call TRBJ1-2; D is possibly TRBD1 (6 bases). CDR1 MNHNS and CDR2 SASEGT come from the germline V gene. V was pared by 2 bases and J by 3 bases, with 10 bases between. This CDR3 has 14 amino acids. The CDR3 DNA reads as TGTGCCAGCAGTGAAAGGGGGGGGGACTATGGCTACACCTTC. Translating it yields CASSERGGDYGYTF.

J is TRBJ2-7 and V is TRBV5-1; 7 bases fit TRBD2. CDR3 length equals 15 residues. Germline lookup yields CDR1 SGHRS and CDR2 YFSETQ. Unmatched junction bases numbered 9, after V lost 0 bases and J lost 6 bases. CDR3 loop: CASSLAGDGGTEQYF. The CDR3 DNA is TGCGCCAGCAGCTTGGCCGGAGACGGGGGGACCGAGCAGTACTTC. The variable domain in full, with the rest retrieved from reference TRBV5-1 and TRBJ2-7, is KAGVTQTPRYLIKTRGQQVTLSCSPISGHRSVSWYQQTPGQGLQFLFEYFSETQRNKGNFPGRFSGRQFSNSRSEMNVSTLELGDSALYLCASSLAGDGGTEQYFGPGTRLTVT.

The chain employs TRBV4-2 and TRBJ1-2; tentative D call: TRBD1 (6 bases). Deletions cut 0 bases from V and 3 bases from J, with 11 bases between. Germline-derived CDR1 and CDR2 are LGHNA and YNFKEQ. The CDR3 consists of 15 residues. CDR3: CASSQDSGQYYGYTF. In nucleotides, the CDR3 is TGTGCCAGCAGCCAAGATTCCGGACAGTACTATGGCTACACCTTC.

The rearrangement links TRBV2 to TRBJ2-3, with 10 bases aligning to TRBD2. Germline V lookup: CDR1 SNHLY, CDR2 FYNNEI. J lost 2 bases, V lost 6 bases, and 5 bases had no gene match. The CDR3 loop spans 15 amino acids. The CDR3 nucleotides are TGTGCCAGCAGGAGGGGGACTAGCGCCACAGATACGCAGTATTTT. As protein: CASRRGTSATDTQYF.

V usage is TRBV5-1 and J usage is TRBJ2-5, with D tentatively TRBD1 (6 bases). CDR3 size: 15 residues. The germline CDR1 and CDR2 sequences are SGHRS and YFSETQ. Trimming stripped 0 bases from V and 2 bases from J, with 11 bases between. The CDR3 region is CASSLADRTQETQYF. Here the CDR3 DNA reads TGCGCCAGCAGCTTGGCCGACAGGACACAAGAGACCCAGTACTTC.

The chain is built from TRBV6-1 and TRBJ1-1, with D possibly being TRBD1 (6 bases). The V end lost 10 bases, the J end lost 11 bases, and 17 bases lay between the germline ends. Germline-derived CDR1 and CDR2 are MNHNS and SASEGT. The CDR3 covers 11 residues. In DNA, the CDR3 is TGTGCCACCGGACTCTCAGGGGCCGCTTTCTTT. It translates to CATGLSGAAFF.

V gene TRBV7-3 combines with J gene TRBJ2-3; TRBD2 matches 7 bases. J gave up 1 base and V 5 bases, and 15 bases lay outside the gene matches. The CDR3 is made up of 18 amino acids. Germline CDR1 and CDR2: SGHTA and FQGTGA. The CDR3 is CASSDKVLAEIGTDTQYF. The CDR3 nucleotides are TGTGCCAGCAGCGATAAAGTGCTAGCGGAGATTGGCACAGATACGCAGTATTTT. The full variable domain, rest sourced from reference TRBV7-3 and TRBJ2-3, is GAGVSQTPSNKVTEKGKYVELRCDPISGHTALYWYRQSLGQGPEFLIYFQGTGAADDSGLPNDRFFAVRPEGSVSTLKIQRTERGDSAVYLCASSDKVLAEIGTDTQYFGPGTRLTVL.

The chain joins TRBV15 to TRBJ2-7; D perhaps matches TRBD2 (6 bases). Germline V gives CDR1 LNHNV, CDR2 YYDKDF (reference sequence). This CDR3 comprises 17 residues. V gave up 1 base and J gave up 0 bases, with 16 bases separating them. CDR3 sequence: CATSRGTGLQSSYEQYF. The CDR3 nucleotides read TGTGCCACCAGCAGAGGTACGGGACTCCAAAGCTCCTACGAGCAGTACTTC.

DNA of the CDR3: TGTGCCAGCAGCCTAATGACAGGGGTCAATCAGCCCCAGCATTTT. Amino acids: CASSLMTGVNQPQHF. This chain links TRBV7-2 with TRBJ1-5, with TRBD1 identical over 8 bases. V lost 5 bases and J lost 3; bases outside the gene matches: 6. This CDR3 spans 15 amino acids. CDR1 and CDR2 from the germline V gene are SGHTA and FQGNSA.

The chain joins TRBV29-1 to TRBJ2-7; D gene ambiguous. This CDR3 is 14 amino acids long. Looked up from germline, CDR1 is SQVTM and CDR2 is ANQGSEA. The ends were cut back, 0 bases at V and 4 bases at J, with 13 bases in the middle. The CDR3 DNA follows: TGCAGCGTTGAAGACCCTTTACACGATTACGAGCAGTACTTC. This encodes CSVEDPLHDYEQYF.

The chain has TRBV21-1 and TRBJ2-3; the table gives TRBD1 as D, unverified against the DNA. TRBV21-1 is reported as a pseudogene. This CDR3 contains 16 residues. The CDR3 sequence is CADSRSGQGASDTQYF. For the CDR3, the DNA is TGTGCCGACAGCAGATCGGGACAGGGGGCATCAGATACGCAGTATTTT.

V is TRBV6-1 and J is TRBJ2-7; 10 positions match TRBD1. Germline CDR1 reads MNHNS; CDR2 reads SASEGT. J gave up 4 bases and V 6 bases, and 9 bases lay outside the gene matches. The CDR3 has 15 residues. CDR3 sequence: CASRYGTGVQYEQYF. For the CDR3, the DNA is TGTGCCAGCAGGTACGGGACAGGGGTACAGTACGAGCAGTACTTC.

The chain joins TRBV30 to TRBJ1-4; 10 positions agree with TRBD1. The germline V gene encodes CDR1 GTSNPN and CDR2 SVGIG (reference sequence). V lost 3 bases and J lost 4; bases outside the gene matches: 2. The CDR3 consists of 14 residues. The CDR3 DNA is TGTGCCTGGAGGGGACAGGGGATTAATGAAAAACTGTTTTTT. Translation gives CAWRGQGINEKLFF.

The chain has TRBV9 and TRBJ2-1, with D perhaps matching TRBD2 (6 bases). In germline, CDR1 is SGDLS, CDR2 YYNGEE. V was trimmed by 3 bases and J by 9 bases, leaving 22 bases between them. The CDR3 spans 16 residues. CDR3 in DNA: TGTGCCAGCAGCGGGCGAGGGGCGGGATGGGCGATTGAGCAGTTCTTC. Translating gives CASSGRGAGWAIEQFF.

The chain has TRBV5-1 and TRBJ1-4; D possibly corresponds to TRBD1 (6 bases). Per germline, CDR1 SGHRS and CDR2 YFSETQ. This CDR3 contains 17 residues. V was clipped by 4 bases and J by 3 bases, with 19 bases between them. Here the CDR3 reads CASSTQPQGMANEKLFF. Here the CDR3 DNA reads TGCGCCAGCAGCACCCAACCTCAGGGGATGGCTAATGAAAAACTGTTTTTT.

V gene TRBV5-4 combines with J gene TRBJ2-3, with 9 positions matching TRBD1. The CDR3 is 16 residues long. Germline V gene lookup returns CDR1 SGHNT and CDR2 YYREEE (reference sequence). Unmatched junction bases numbered 8, after V lost 4 bases and J lost 2 bases. The CDR3 is CASSIGQGISTDTQYF. DNA of the CDR3: TGTGCCAGCAGCATCGGACAGGGGATTTCCACAGATACGCAGTATTTT. The full variable domain, with the rest looked up from reference TRBV5-4 and TRBJ2-3, is ETGVTQSPTHLIKTRGQQVTLRCSSQSGHNTVSWYQQALGQGPQFIFQYYREEENGRGNFPPRFSGLQFPNYSSELNVNALELDDSALYLCASSIGQGISTDTQYFGPGTRLTVL.

The CDR3 DNA reads TGTGCCAGCAGTGAAACCCTGACAGCTTTCTCTGGAAACACCATATATTTT. Amino acid sequence: CASSETLTAFSGNTIYF. The rearrangement uses TRBV6-1 and TRBJ1-3; perhaps TRBD1 as D (5 bases). V was cut by 2 bases and J by 0 bases, with 14 bases left in between. Germline CDR1 and CDR2: MNHNS and SASEGT. The CDR3 runs to 17 residues.

The chain is built from TRBV6-5 and TRBJ2-7; D unclear. Germline V lookup: CDR1 MNHEY, CDR2 SVGAGI. Trimming shortened V by 6 bases and J by 5 bases, and 14 bases separated the two germline ends. The CDR3 covers 13 residues. The DNA for the CDR3 is TGTGCCAGCAGCCGACTTTTTGACCACGAGCAGTACTTC. Amino acids: CASSRLFDHEQYF.

The chain carries TRBV11-2 and TRBJ2-3, with D perhaps TRBD1 (6 bases). Trimming took 2 bases from V and 3 from J, leaving 12 bases between them. This CDR3 is built from 15 residues. Germline V gene data show CDR1 as SGHAT and CDR2 as FQNNGV. This chain's CDR3 is CASSLFVRGTDTQYF. DNA of the CDR3: TGTGCCAGCAGCTTATTTGTCAGGGGAACAGATACGCAGTATTTT.